The clone carrying this T cell receptor (beta chain) was recorded once. Its antigen is not known. This record comes from a study of CD8+CD57+ T cells in acquired aplastic anemia. The wider study: DNA per sorted CD4+ or CD8+ sample ranged 0.2 to 27.4 ug, averaging around 3.2 ug.

By flow cytometry, patients selected for sequencing had shown an expansion of CD8+CD57+ cells. Severe acquired aplastic anemia affected all patients. Sampling of blood occurred while the patients had still received no therapy. V lost 2 bases and J lost 1, with 5 bases in between. Germline CDR1 is SGHTA and CDR2 is FQGNSA. The CDR3 is 14 residues long. According to the study, genomic DNA was the template for TCR beta VDJ and CDR3 profiling. TCRdb recomputed calls from the reads with MiXCR, one row per CDR3 protein. The sample shows 150,000 to 200,000 distinct CDR3 sequences, 70% to 80% of them seen only once. General study points: Fewer than 35 sequences, all CD8+ CDR3, were shared between patients and controls.

This receptor was taken from a human donor with aplastic anemia. This sequence joins TRBV7-2 and TRBJ2-2, with unresolved D. The sample consisted of sorted CD4+, CD8+, or CD8+CD57+ T cells (not recorded which) from PBMCs. As DNA, the CDR3 is TGTGCCAGCAGCTTACTCCAGAACACCGGGGAGCTGTTTTTT. Its protein product is CASSLLQNTGELFF.